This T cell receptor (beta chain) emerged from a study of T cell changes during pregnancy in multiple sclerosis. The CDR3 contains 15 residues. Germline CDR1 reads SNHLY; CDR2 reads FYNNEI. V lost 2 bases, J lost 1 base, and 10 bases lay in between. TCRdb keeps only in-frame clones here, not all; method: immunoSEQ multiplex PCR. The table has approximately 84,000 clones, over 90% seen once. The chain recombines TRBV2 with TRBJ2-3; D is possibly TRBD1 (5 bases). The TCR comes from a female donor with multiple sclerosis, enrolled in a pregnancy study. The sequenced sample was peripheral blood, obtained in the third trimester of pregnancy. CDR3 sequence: CASSELLGGTDTQYF. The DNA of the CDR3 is TGTGCCAGCAGTGAACTGTTAGGGGGCACAGATACGCAGTATTTT.